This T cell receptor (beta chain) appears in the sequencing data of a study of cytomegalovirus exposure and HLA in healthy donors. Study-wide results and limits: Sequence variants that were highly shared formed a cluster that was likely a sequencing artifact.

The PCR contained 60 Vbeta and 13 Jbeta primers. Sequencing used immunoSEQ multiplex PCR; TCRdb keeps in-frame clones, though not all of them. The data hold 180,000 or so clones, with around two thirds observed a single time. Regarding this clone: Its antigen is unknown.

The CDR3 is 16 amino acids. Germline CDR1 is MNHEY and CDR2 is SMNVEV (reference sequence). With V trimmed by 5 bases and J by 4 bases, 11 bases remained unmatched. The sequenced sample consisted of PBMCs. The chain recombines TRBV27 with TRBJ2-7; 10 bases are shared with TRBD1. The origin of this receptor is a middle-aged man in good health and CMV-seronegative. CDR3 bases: TGTGCCAGCAGTCCACCAACCGGGACAGGGGCATACGAGCAGTACTTC. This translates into CASSPPTGTGAYEQYF.